These 30 T cell receptor beta chains share one sample of origin, sequenced in a study of blood T cell repertoires in COVID-19. Assay used: immunoSEQ multiplex PCR; TCRdb lists only in-frame clones, some missing. The sample lists fewer than 150,000 clones, roughly 90% occurring once. The sequenced sample consisted of peripheral blood. The receptors originated from a woman aged 55-70 years with COVID-19, enrolled during active disease.

This sequence joins TRBV7-2 and TRBJ2-7; a weak D match, TRBD1 (6 bases). Germline CDR1 is SGHTA and CDR2 is FQGNSA. This CDR3 contains 17 residues. Between the trimmed V and J ends, which lost 4 bases and 3 bases, there was a span of 22 bases. CDR3 nucleotides: TGTGCCAGCAGCTCCATGGACAGTTTTAACCTTATCTACGAGCAGTACTTC. Protein: CASSSMDSFNLIYEQYF.

V and J are TRBV6-5 and TRBJ2-7, with TRBD2 as a possible D gene (6 bases). Germline V CDR1 and CDR2: MNHEY, SVGAGI. V shed 0 bases and J shed 0 bases, with 9 bases lying between them. The length of the CDR3 is 15 residues. The CDR3 loop reads CASSYSADYSYEQYF. The CDR3 DNA follows: TGTGCCAGCAGTTACTCTGCGGACTACTCCTACGAGCAGTACTTC.

This sequence joins TRBV4-3 and TRBJ1-6; D is unclear. V dropped 0 bases and J dropped 6 bases, with 18 bases sitting between them. The CDR3 covers 18 residues. Germline V lookup: CDR1 LGHNA, CDR2 YSLEER. The chain's CDR3 is CASSQEPWASPSNSPLHF. The CDR3 DNA sequence: TGCGCCAGCAGCCAAGAACCCTGGGCCTCACCGTCTAATTCACCCCTCCACTTT.

The V gene is TRBV7-2, the J gene TRBJ1-5, with D uncertain. CDR1 is SGHTA and CDR2 is FQGNSA in the germline V gene. Trimming left V 4 bases short and J 7 bases short, with 8 bases between. The CDR3 is 12 residues long. The CDR3 nucleotides are TGTGCCAGCAGCTCCGGGTTGCAGCCCCAGCATTTT. This encodes CASSSGLQPQHF.

The gene calls are TRBV27 and TRBJ1-6, with TRBD1 identical over 7 bases. This CDR3 comprises 14 residues. V shed 8 bases and J 5 bases; nucleotides not matched to a gene: 6. CDR1 and CDR2 (germline): MNHEY, SMNVEV (reference sequence). In nucleotides, the CDR3 is TGTGCCAGCCAGACAGGGTTTGATAATTCACCCCTCCACTTT. Encoded protein: CASQTGFDNSPLHF.

This chain links TRBV7-4 with TRBJ1-2; 7 nucleotides agree with TRBD1. Germline values: CDR1 SGHVT, CDR2 SQSDAQ. The CDR3 runs 17 residues. J gave up 4 bases and V 5 bases, and 16 bases lay outside the gene matches. The CDR3 sequence: CASSQSGIGRGSYGYTF. CDR3 in DNA: TGTGCCAGCAGCCAGTCGGGGATTGGCAGGGGGTCCTATGGCTACACCTTC.

This clone has only one observation. The genes are TRBV18 and TRBJ2-1; D gene ambiguous. Trimming left V 3 bases short and J 7 bases short, with 16 bases between. From germline, CDR1 is KGHSH and CDR2 LQKENI. The CDR3 spans 15 residues. CDR3 nucleotides: TGTGCCAGCTCACCGCTCAGCGCCCCATTAAATGAGCAGTTCTTC. Protein product: CASSPLSAPLNEQFF.

The chain combines TRBV7-2 with TRBJ1-1, with TRBD1 matching over 7 bases. Losses at the gene ends were 7 bases for V and 1 base for J; bases not matched to a gene: 3. The CDR3 spans 13 residues. CDR1 SGHTA and CDR2 FQGNSA come from the germline V gene. CDR3 protein: CASNRQGNTEAFF. In nucleotides, the CDR3 is TGTGCCAGCAACAGACAGGGGAACACTGAAGCTTTCTTT.

The chain has TRBV9 and TRBJ2-2; D unclear. Germline V gives CDR1 SGDLS, CDR2 YYNGEE. The CDR3 contains 13 residues. Trimming removed 4 bases at V and 4 bases at J, with 8 bases between. CDR3 bases: TGTGCCAGCAGCAACAGAGCCACCGGGGAGCTGTTTTTT. This translates into CASSNRATGELFF.

This chain links TRBV5-6 with TRBJ2-4, with 12 bases lining up with TRBD2. The CDR3 is made up of 15 amino acids. V lost 4 bases to trimming and J lost 5 bases; unmatched junction nucleotides: 4. Germline CDR1 reads SGHDT; CDR2 reads YYEEEE. DNA of the CDR3: TGTGCCAGCAGCAGACGGACTAGCGGGGAAAACATTCAGTACTTC. Its translation: CASSRRTSGENIQYF.

The chain employs TRBV4-2 and TRBJ2-2, with 12 bases fitting TRBD2. The CDR3 contains 17 residues. V was pared by 1 base and J by 3 bases, with 3 bases of the junction left unmatched. Germline V gives CDR1 LGHNA, CDR2 YNFKEQ. The CDR3 loop reads CASSQGGTSGYTGELFF. CDR3 in DNA: TGTGCCAGCAGCCAAGGCGGGACTAGCGGGTACACCGGGGAGCTGTTTTTT.

This clone was counted once. This chain joins TRBV11-2 and TRBJ1-6; D might be TRBD1 (5 bases). The CDR3 extends over 16 amino acids. The germline V and J ends were trimmed by 1 base and 9 bases, with 16 bases remaining between them. Germline CDR1 reads SGHAT; CDR2 reads FQNNGV. CDR3 DNA: TGTGCCAGCAGCTTAGTATTAGGGGCCGGCGGTTCACCCCTCCACTTT. Translation: CASSLVLGAGGSPLHF.

This chain joins TRBV10-1 and TRBJ2-3, with TRBD2 matching 8 bases. This CDR3 has 16 residues. V trimming: 2 bases; J trimming: 6 bases; junction bases outside the gene matches: 10. Looked up from germline, CDR1 is WNHNN and CDR2 is SYGVQD (reference sequence). The CDR3 is CASSERKRGPRDTQYF. The CDR3 DNA sequence: TGCGCCAGCAGTGAGCGGAAGCGGGGGCCACGGGATACGCAGTATTTT.

The chain has TRBV7-6 and TRBJ1-1; the D is unclear. Germline V lookup: CDR1 SGHVS, CDR2 FNYEAQ. V lost 2 bases and J lost 10, with 14 bases in between. The CDR3 spans 13 residues. The CDR3 region has the DNA TGTGCCAGCAGCTTATCAAGAGGAGGTGGAGCTTTCTTT. Its translation: CASSLSRGGGAFF.

The V gene is TRBV10-3, the J gene TRBJ1-1; 10 bases line up with TRBD1. Germline V gene data show CDR1 as ENHRY and CDR2 as SYGVKD. The V and J ends lost 5 bases and 0 bases, in that order; junction bases with no gene match: 9. CDR3 size: 17 residues. CDR3 nucleotides: TGTGCCATCAGTCCAGGGACAGGGGTTATGATGAACACTGAAGCTTTCTTT. Amino acid sequence: CAISPGTGVMMNTEAFF.

The chain uses TRBV2 and TRBJ1-5; 9 bases match TRBD1. Germline CDR1 is SNHLY and CDR2 is FYNNEI. V lost 6 bases and J lost 1; bases outside the gene matches: 1. This CDR3 contains 14 residues. CDR3 protein: CASRQGASNQPQHF. The CDR3 DNA sequence: TGTGCCAGCAGACAGGGGGCGAGCAATCAGCCCCAGCATTTT.

V usage is TRBV4-1 and J usage is TRBJ2-7; 10 bases line up with TRBD1. Germline V gene sequence: CDR1 MGHRA, CDR2 YSYEKL. With V trimmed by 4 bases and J by 6 bases, 9 bases remained unmatched. There are 15 residues in the CDR3. The CDR3 spells CASSLSGTGVPEQYF. CDR3 DNA sequence: TGCGCCAGCAGCCTGTCCGGGACAGGGGTACCCGAGCAGTACTTC.

The V and J genes are TRBV5-4 and TRBJ2-2; TRBD1 matches 10 bases. Germline CDR1 reads SGHNT; CDR2 reads YYREEE (reference sequence). Trimming cost V 3 bases and J 4 bases; bases outside gene matches: 6. The CDR3 has 16 amino acids. Here the CDR3 reads CASSSGGQGGTGELFF. In nucleotides, the CDR3 is TGTGCCAGCAGCTCTGGCGGACAGGGGGGCACCGGGGAGCTGTTTTTT.

The J gene is TRBJ1-4, the V gene TRBV11-2; D is perhaps TRBD1 (6 bases). Germline-derived CDR1 and CDR2 are SGHAT and FQNNGV. This CDR3 spans 14 amino acids. The germline V and J ends were trimmed by 1 base and 7 bases, with 10 bases remaining between them. CDR3 sequence (DNA): TGTGCCAGCAGCTTAGGGGGGCTCGGTGAAAAACTGTTTTTT. Translating gives CASSLGGLGEKLFF.

This rearrangement joins TRBV29-1 to TRBJ1-1; unclear D gene. Germline CDR1 is SQVTM and CDR2 is ANQGSEA. The CDR3 sequence is 14 residues long. V lost 6 bases to trimming and J lost 3 bases, with 17 bases between them. The CDR3 loop reads CSVSPLARDTEAFF. Written as DNA, the CDR3 is TGCAGCGTATCGCCTCTTGCCCGGGACACTGAAGCTTTCTTT.

CDR3 loop: CASSAGIGSNQPQHF. The DNA for the CDR3 is TGTGCCAGCAGCGCCGGGATTGGGAGCAATCAGCCCCAGCATTTT. The rearrangement links TRBV4-2 to TRBJ1-5, with D hard to call. The V and J ends lost 5 bases and 1 base respectively, with 12 bases between them. CDR1 LGHNA and CDR2 YNFKEQ come from the germline V gene. The CDR3 loop spans 15 amino acids.

The chain is built from TRBV7-3 and TRBJ1-6, with a tentative D call TRBD1 (5 bases). V lost 4 bases, J lost 8 bases, and 15 bases lay in between. The CDR3 is made up of 15 amino acids. CDR1 is SGHTA, CDR2 FQGTGA, per germline. DNA for the CDR3: TGTGCCAGCAGCTGGTCCGGGGGGTCCGATTCACCCCTCCACTTT. Encoded protein: CASSWSGGSDSPLHF.

The V and J genes are TRBV2 and TRBJ1-3, with TRBD1 as a possible D gene (5 bases). Germline loops: CDR1 SNHLY, CDR2 FYNNEI. V lost 1 base and J lost 0, with 10 bases in between. This CDR3 region has 16 residues. CDR3 sequence (DNA): TGTGCCAGCAGTGAAGGTAGTAGGGGCTCTGGAAACACCATATATTTT. Translated, it gives CASSEGSRGSGNTIYF.

The chain is built from TRBV6-5 and TRBJ1-1; no clear D gene. The CDR3 loop spans 13 amino acids. Germline CDR1 reads MNHEY; CDR2 reads SVGAGI. Trimming left V 6 bases short and J 2 bases short, with 10 bases between. The chain's CDR3 is CASRTTRNTEAFF. As DNA, the CDR3 is TGTGCCAGCAGAACCACAAGAAACACTGAAGCTTTCTTT.

This sequence joins TRBV7-9 and TRBJ1-6; D perhaps matches TRBD1 (5 bases). The ends were cut back, 5 bases at V and 14 bases at J, with 19 bases in the middle. Germline CDR1 is SEHNR and CDR2 is FQNEAQ (reference sequence). The CDR3 runs 14 residues. CDR3 sequence reads: CASSPLLDITTLHF. The CDR3 bases are TGTGCCAGCAGCCCGCTCTTGGACATCACGACCCTCCACTTT.

J is TRBJ1-2 and V is TRBV4-2; 9 bases map to TRBD1. Germline V gives CDR1 LGHNA, CDR2 YNFKEQ. Trimming cost V 3 bases and J 8 bases; bases outside gene matches: 7. There are 14 residues in the CDR3. CDR3 amino acids: CASSQEQGAGGYTF. The DNA for the CDR3 is TGTGCCAGCAGCCAGGAACAGGGGGCCGGCGGCTACACCTTC.

The CDR3 nucleotides are TGCAGTGTGGCCGTCGCTCTTGAAGCTTTCTTT. Translated, it gives CSVAVALEAFF. The chain couples TRBV20-1 to TRBJ1-1; unclear D gene. The CDR3 length is 11 residues. V shed 7 bases and J shed 7 bases, with 13 bases lying between them. The germline gives CDR1 DFQATT, CDR2 SNEGSKA (reference sequence).

The chain joins TRBV6-5 to TRBJ1-5; the D is unclear. V dropped 6 bases and J dropped 2 bases, with 5 bases sitting between them. Germline V gives CDR1 MNHEY, CDR2 SVGAGI. This CDR3 region has 12 residues. CDR3: CASRRRNQPQHF. CDR3 nucleotides: TGTGCCAGCAGGCGCCGCAATCAGCCCCAGCATTTT.

This sequence joins TRBV7-9 and TRBJ2-7; 9 nucleotides line up with TRBD1. V dropped 5 bases and J dropped 3; count of bases not matched to a gene: 14. This CDR3 is 17 amino acids long. CDR1 and CDR2 from the germline V gene are SEHNR and FQNEAQ (reference sequence). The CDR3 is CASSDSLGQGIFYEQYF. CDR3 DNA sequence: TGTGCCAGCAGCGATAGTCTCGGACAGGGGATCTTCTACGAGCAGTACTTC.

The chain recombines TRBV5-4 with TRBJ2-5; 11 bases agree with TRBD2. Per the germline V gene, CDR1 is SGHNT and CDR2 is YYREEE (reference sequence). Germline trimming cut 1 base from V and 2 bases from J; bases unmatched to any gene: 7. The length of the CDR3 is 17 residues. The CDR3 coding sequence is TGTGCCAGCAGCTTGTGGGTTAGCGGGGGGGGTCAAGAGACCCAGTACTTC. It codes for CASSLWVSGGGQETQYF.